A selection of T cell receptor beta chains follows, all from one sample in a study of cytomegalovirus exposure and HLA in healthy donors. Generated by immunoSEQ multiplex PCR, the TCRdb table keeps only in-frame clones and is missing some. The data hold fewer than 100,000 clones, with 60% to 85% observed a single time. Sequenced input: PBMCs. The receptors were sampled from a man in his 60s in good health and CMV-seropositive. Both conserved end residues are part of each CDR3. The D gene is left open where the match is weak. Clone size is stated in some rows and not others, as once, few, many or a class when expanded.

TRBV9	TRBD1	-	TRBJ2-1	CASSVGTGNEQFF	TGTGCCAGCAGCGTCGGGACAGGGAATGAGCAGTTCTTC
TRBV5-6	-	-	TRBJ2-4	CASSPPGRGNIQYF	TGTGCCAGCTCCCCGCCGGGCCGCGGGAACATTCAGTACTTC
TRBV9	TRBD1	-	TRBJ1-1	CASSVRWDRPLSMNTEAFF	TGTGCCAGCAGCGTTCGGTGGGACAGGCCACTATCCATGAACACTGAAGCTTTCTTT
TRBV15	TRBD1	-	TRBJ1-1	CATSARQGMNTEAFF	TGTGCCACCAGCGCTCGACAGGGAATGAACACTGAAGCTTTCTTT
TRBV13	TRBD2	-	TRBJ2-7	CASSSILAGGDEQYF	TGTGCCAGCAGCTCGATTCTAGCGGGGGGCGACGAGCAGTACTTC
TRBV19	-	once	TRBJ1-1	CASRNRDGTEAFF	TGTGCCAGTAGAAACAGGGACGGCACTGAAGCTTTCTTT
TRBV28	TRBD1	few	TRBJ1-4	CASSLGTATNEKLFF	TGTGCCAGCAGTTTGGGGACAGCAACTAATGAAAAACTGTTTTTT
TRBV25-1	-	-	TRBJ2-2	CASSETGGLNGELFF	TGTGCCAGCAGTGAAACGGGGGGCTTAAACGGGGAGCTGTTTTTT
TRBV7-2	-	-	TRBJ1-2	CASSLEPYRYGYTF	TGTGCCAGCAGCTTAGAGCCTTATCGCTATGGCTACACCTTC
TRBV7-2	TRBD1	-	TRBJ2-7	CASRSGTGAYEQYF	TGTGCCAGCAGATCCGGGACAGGGGCCTACGAGCAGTACTTC
TRBV29-1	TRBD1	once	TRBJ1-3	CSGTGVEGNTIYF	TGCAGCGGTACAGGGGTGGAAGGAAACACCATATATTTT
TRBV6-5	TRBD1	-	TRBJ2-3	CASRSTGSTDTQYF	TGTGCCAGCAGATCGACAGGGAGCACAGATACGCAGTATTTT
TRBV7-2	TRBD1	few	TRBJ1-5	CASSLDGTGVNQPQHF	TGTGCCAGCAGCTTGGATGGGACAGGGGTCAATCAGCCCCAGCATTTT
TRBV27	-	once	TRBJ2-7	CASSPGGDGYEQYF	TGTGCCAGCTCCCCGGGGGGCGATGGGTACGAGCAGTACTTC
TRBV5-5	-	-	TRBJ1-2	CASSLDDTNYGYTF	TGTGCCAGCAGCTTGGATGACACAAACTATGGCTACACCTTC
TRBV27	-	-	TRBJ2-7	CASSLLGTGPEQYF	TGTGCCAGCAGTTTATTGGGGACTGGGCCCGAGCAGTACTTC